A selection of T cell receptor beta chains follows, all from one sample in a study of T-cell reconstitution after alpha-beta-depleted transplantation in children. TCRdb itself ran the PCR reads through MiXCR, one entry per CDR3 protein. The profile shows 580,000 or so distinct CDR3 sequences, roughly 23% of them singletons. The input for sequencing was PBMCs, mostly from graft donor cells, taken 360 days after TCRalphabeta/CD19-depleted stem cell transplant. Receptors were obtained from a boy under two years old who had a stem cell transplant for acute myeloid leukemia, so the T cells may come from the graft donor. Each CDR3 is given with its conserved first and last residue. Each record gives: V gene, clone size, J gene, D gene, CDR3 DNA, CDR3 protein. The D gene is left open where the match is weak. Only some rows state a clone size, as once, few, many or a class for expanded clones.

TRBV6-1	few	TRBJ2-4	TRBD1	TGTGCCAGCAAATGTGACGAGACAGGGATAGGCAAAAACATTCAGTACTTC	CASKCDETGIGKNIQYF
TRBV25-1	few	TRBJ2-5	TRBD1	TGTGCCAGCAGTGAAGTGGGGGTCACCGGGACAGGGGATGAGACCCAGTACTTC	CASSEVGVTGTGDETQYF
TRBV6-5	many	TRBJ2-7	-	TGTGCCAGCGGTCGGAGTTACGAGCAGTACTTC	CASGRSYEQYF
TRBV20-1	few	TRBJ2-1	TRBD1	TGCAGTGCTTCTCTGGACAGGGGACCCTACAATGAGCAGTTCTTC	CSASLDRGPYNEQFF
TRBV6-5	-	TRBJ1-1	-	TGTGCCAACAGTTACGTGGGGGACACTGAAGCTTTCTTT	CANSYVGDTEAFF
TRBV12-3/TRBV12-4	-	TRBJ2-3	-	TGTGCCAGCAGTTTGAACATCGGCACAGATACGCAGTATTTT	CASSLNIGTDTQYF
TRBV4-1	many	TRBJ2-5	-	TGCGCCAGCAGCCAAGTGGCAGACGCGGAGACCCAGTACTTC	CASSQVADAETQYF
TRBV7-9	-	TRBJ2-3	TRBD1	TGTGCCAGCAGCGCGGACAGGGGAACTAGCACAGATACGCAGTATTTT	CASSADRGTSTDTQYF
TRBV6-1	-	TRBJ1-1	TRBD1	TGTGCCAGCAGTCCACAGGGGAAAGACACTGAAGCTTTCTTT	CASSPQGKDTEAFF
TRBV4-2	-	TRBJ2-2	-	TGTGCCAGCAGCCAAGAGGGGACTGCGAGGTCCGGGGAGCTGTTTTTT	CASSQEGTARSGELFF
TRBV14	-	TRBJ1-3	-	TGTGCCAGCAGCCAAGTACGGCAGGCAGCCATATATTTT	CASSQVRQAAIYF
TRBV12-3/TRBV12-4	many	TRBJ1-6	-	TGTGCCAGCAGTTTAAAGGGGCGTACGGTCTCACCCCTCCACTTT	CASSLKGRTVSPLHF
TRBV9	few	TRBJ2-5	-	TGTGCCAGCAGCCCGAGAAGGGGGGCGGGAAGGGAGACCCAGTACTTC	CASSPRRGAGRETQYF
TRBV6-5	-	TRBJ2-2	TRBD2	TGTGCCAGCAGTTACCTCTTTCTAGCGCCGGGGGGTACCGGGGAGCTGTTTTTT	CASSYLFLAPGGTGELFF
TRBV6-5	few	TRBJ1-6	-	TGTGCCAGCAGTTACACGTCGGTCGATTCACCCCTCCACTTT	CASSYTSVDSPLHF
TRBV3-1	many	TRBJ2-5	TRBD1	TGTGCCAGCAGCCGACAGGGTTCGGAGACCCAGTACTTC	CASSRQGSETQYF
TRBV24-1	-	TRBJ1-5	-	TGTGCCGCCATTTATTTGAATCAGCCCCAGCATTTT	CAAIYLNQPQHF
TRBV10-3	many	TRBJ2-1	-	TGTGCCATCAGTGAGTCAGGGGGTTTCGATGAGCAGTTCTTC	CAISESGGFDEQFF
TRBV7-3	-	TRBJ2-3	-	TGTGCCAGCAGCTTGAGGGGGTTCACAGATACGCAGTATTTT	CASSLRGFTDTQYF
TRBV5-5	many	TRBJ2-1	-	TGTGCCAGCAGCTTGGCGCCGACAGCAATCAATGAGCAGTTCTTC	CASSLAPTAINEQFF
TRBV28	-	TRBJ2-5	-	TGTGCCACCCTGACAGGAGTGGAGACCCAGTACTTC	CATLTGVETQYF
TRBV7-2	-	TRBJ2-2	-	TGTGCCATCAGCCCCTCGGGGGCCGGGGAGCTGTTTTTT	CAISPSGAGELFF